The source of this T cell receptor (beta chain) is a study of cytomegalovirus exposure and HLA in healthy donors. Study-wide points: Likely technical artifact: a cluster of highly shared sequence variants.

In this sample, this clone turned up a few times. Its target is not known. V dropped 1 base and J dropped 6 bases, with 16 bases sitting between them. Germline V lookup: CDR1 GTSNPN, CDR2 SVGIG (reference sequence). The CDR3 extends over 15 amino acids. The PCR made use of 60 Vbeta and 13 Jbeta primers. Clones were sequenced by immunoSEQ multiplex PCR, and TCRdb holds only the in-frame ones, with some missing. The sample yields about 160,000 clones, roughly 63% seen once. Input material: PBMCs. This chain links TRBV30 with TRBJ1-5; a possible D gene is TRBD1 (5 bases). The TCR originated in a woman aged 60-70 years in good health and CMV-seropositive. The DNA of the CDR3 is TGTGCCTGGAGTGGGGGTGCGGCGGGGGGTCAGCCCCAGCATTTT. It yields the protein CAWSGGAAGGQPQHF.